These 5 T cell receptor beta chains originate from one sample sequenced in a study of naive and memory T cell subsets. The SP2 primer and nested alpha and beta constant region primers amplified ligated cDNA in four rounds. Each CDR3 protein gets one entry after TCRdb re-called the UMI-ligation and nested PCR reads with MiXCR. The table includes more than 20,000 distinct CDR3 sequences, roughly 5.5% detected once. Treatment reported: skin biopsy from PPD injection site in Mantoux-positive individual. TCR cDNA received a 3' ligated oligonucleotide that carried a UMI. The sequencing used skin, collected from a tuberculin skin test site. The source is an adult in good health.

This clonotype was observed a handful of times. The chain joins TRBV20-1 to TRBJ2-1; no clear D. The germline V and J ends were trimmed by 3 bases and 9 bases, with 9 bases remaining between them. Per the germline V gene, CDR1 is DFQATT and CDR2 is SNEGSKA (reference sequence). CDR3 length: 11 amino acids. The CDR3 loop is CSASRSVEQFF. The CDR3, as DNA: TGCAGTGCTAGCAGGAGTGTTGAGCAGTTCTTC.

This clonotype was seen at least ten times. The V and J genes are TRBV20-1 and TRBJ2-7; D may be TRBD2 (6 bases). The CDR3 covers 15 residues. Germline CDR1 reads DFQATT; CDR2 reads SNEGSKA (reference sequence). The V end was cut by 6 bases, the J end by 4 bases, with 22 bases between. The CDR3 reads CSARPEGKAPYEQYF. The CDR3 coding sequence is TGCAGTGCCCGACCGGAGGGGAAAGCACCTTACGAGCAGTACTTC.

This clonotype was counted ten times or more. This rearrangement joins TRBV2 to TRBJ2-7; D might be TRBD1 (6 bases). CDR1 and CDR2 from the germline V gene are SNHLY and FYNNEI. The V gene lost 6 bases and the J gene lost 2 bases, with 11 bases spanning the gap. The CDR3 sequence is 13 residues long. The CDR3 reads CASSSGQTYEQYF. The CDR3 nucleotides read TGTGCCAGCAGCTCCGGACAGACCTACGAGCAGTACTTC. Drawing the rest from reference TRBV2 and TRBJ2-7, the complete variable domain is EPEVTQTPSHQVTQMGQEVILRCVPISNHLYFYWYRQILGQKVEFLVSFYNNEISEKSEIFDDQFSVERPDGSNFTLKIRSTKLEDSAMYFCASSSGQTYEQYFGPGTRLTVT.

This clonotype was recorded at least ten times. The chain employs TRBV20-1 and TRBJ2-3; TRBD2 matches 12 bases. Trimming took 5 bases from V and 0 from J; bases not matched to a gene: 9. Germline-derived CDR1 and CDR2 are DFQATT and SNEGSKA (reference sequence). This CDR3 region has 17 residues. CDR3 protein: CSAPGTSGPISTDTQYF. The CDR3 DNA is TGCAGTGCTCCGGGGACTAGCGGGCCAATTAGCACAGATACGCAGTATTTT.

This clonotype was seen ten or more times. The chain uses TRBV12-3 or TRBV12-4 and TRBJ1-1, with D maybe TRBD1 (6 bases). The CDR3 runs 13 residues. Trimming took 6 bases from V and 4 from J, leaving 12 bases between them. The chain's CDR3 is CASSNTGSTEAFF. The CDR3 DNA reads TGTGCCAGCAGCAATACAGGGAGCACTGAAGCTTTCTTT.